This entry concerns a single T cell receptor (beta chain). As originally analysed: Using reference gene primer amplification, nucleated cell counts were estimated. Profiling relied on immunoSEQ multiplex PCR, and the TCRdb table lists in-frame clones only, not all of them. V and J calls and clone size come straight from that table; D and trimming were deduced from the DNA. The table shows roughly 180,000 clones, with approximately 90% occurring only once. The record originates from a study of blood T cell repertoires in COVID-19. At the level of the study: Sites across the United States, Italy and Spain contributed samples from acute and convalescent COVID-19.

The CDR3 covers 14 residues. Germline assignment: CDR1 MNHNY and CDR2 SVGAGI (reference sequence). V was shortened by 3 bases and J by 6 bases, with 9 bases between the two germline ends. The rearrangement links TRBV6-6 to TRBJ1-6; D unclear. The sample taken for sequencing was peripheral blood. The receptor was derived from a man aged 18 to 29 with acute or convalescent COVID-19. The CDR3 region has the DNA TGTGCCAGCAGTTATCGGGGATTTAATTCACCCCTCCACTTT. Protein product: CASSYRGFNSPLHF.